These 30 T cell receptor beta chains were all obtained from the same sample, sequenced in a study of T cell responses to AZD1222 COVID-19 vaccine. This table comes from immunoSEQ multiplex PCR, and its TCRdb copy is limited to in-frame clones, with some not included. This table has 140,000 or so clones, about 89% appearing once. This specimen was peripheral blood, taken 28 days after the second dose of the MenACWY control vaccine. All receptors come from an adult who received the MenACWY meningococcal vaccine as a control.

The J gene is TRBJ2-2, the V gene TRBV5-1, with 10 nucleotides matching TRBD1. The CDR3 consists of 15 residues. In germline, CDR1 is SGHRS, CDR2 YFSETQ. V trimming: 0 bases; J trimming: 7 bases; junction bases outside the gene matches: 3. CDR3 loop: CASSLGQGAGGELFF. In DNA, the CDR3 is TGCGCCAGCAGCTTGGGACAGGGGGCCGGCGGGGAGCTGTTTTTT.

The chain uses TRBV14 and TRBJ2-2; perhaps D is TRBD1 or TRBD2 (5 bases each). V was cut by 4 bases and J by 4 bases, with 13 bases left in between. Germline assignment: CDR1 SGHDN and CDR2 FVKESK. This CDR3 has 15 amino acids. CDR3 DNA sequence: TGTGCCAGCAGCCGAAGGGGAGCTGGCACCGGGGAGCTGTTTTTT. It yields the protein CASSRRGAGTGELFF.

This chain links TRBV18 with TRBJ2-5; tentative D call: TRBD1 (5 bases). Germline CDR1 reads KGHSH; CDR2 reads LQKENI. The CDR3 sequence is 16 residues long. Trimming pared 1 base from V and 5 bases from J, leaving 17 bases between. The DNA for the CDR3 is TGTGCCAGCTCACCACTGTCTTCTCAGGGTGTTGAGACCCAGTACTTC. It specifies CASSPLSSQGVETQYF.

The chain links TRBV7-9 to TRBJ2-5; 8 bases map to TRBD2. V dropped 6 bases and J dropped 4; count of bases not matched to a gene: 7. CDR1 is SEHNR and CDR2 is FQNEAQ in the germline V gene (reference sequence). This CDR3 has 14 amino acids. CDR3 bases: TGTGCCAGCAGGGGGACGGGGGGGCGAGAGACCCAGTACTTC. Its protein product is CASRGTGGRETQYF. Full variable domain (remainder filled in from reference TRBV7-9 and TRBJ2-5): DTGVSQNPRHKITKRGQNVTFRCDPISEHNRLYWYRQTLGQGPEFLTYFQNEAQLEKSRLLSDRFSAERPKGSFSTLEIQRTEQGDSAMYLCASRGTGGRETQYFGPGTRLLVL.

The genes are TRBV7-6 and TRBJ2-3; D may be TRBD1 (5 bases). Trimming took off 1 base at V and 5 bases at J, with 19 bases between the two ends. Germline CDR1 reads SGHVS; CDR2 reads FNYEAQ. The CDR3 sequence is 17 residues long. The CDR3 region has the DNA TGTGCCAGCAGCTTAGGGAGCAGGGCGGTTGGGATAGATACGCAGTATTTT. This codes for CASSLGSRAVGIDTQYF.

The CDR3 is CASSVAVGGASDTQYF. The CDR3 DNA sequence: TGTGCCAGCAGCGTAGCTGTCGGGGGGGCCTCAGATACGCAGTATTTT. The chain links TRBV9 to TRBJ2-3; 8 bases are a match to TRBD2. V lost 0 bases, J lost 4 bases, and 7 bases stayed unmatched. The germline V gene encodes CDR1 SGDLS and CDR2 YYNGEE. CDR3 length: 16 amino acids.

About this clone itself: Compared with germline, one end of the junction differs, possibly owing to a read error. The chain combines TRBV12-3 or TRBV12-4 with TRBJ2-3, with D hard to call. CDR3 length: 12 residues. The CDR3 DNA reads TGTGCCAGCAGTTTAGACCTCGGTTTACGTGTATTT. Translation: CASSLDLGLRVF.

This chain uses TRBV10-3 with TRBJ2-7; a weak D match, TRBD1 (6 bases). The V end lost 3 bases, the J end lost 2 bases, and 14 bases lay between the germline ends. The CDR3 runs 15 residues. Germline-derived CDR1 and CDR2 are ENHRY and SYGVKD. CDR3 in DNA: TGTGCCATCAGTGATGTACAGGGTCAAACCTACGAGCAGTACTTC. Protein: CAISDVQGQTYEQYF.

The gene calls are TRBV29-1 and TRBJ2-7; D is ambiguous. The V end was cut by 4 bases, the J end by 0 bases, with 7 bases between. CDR3 length: 12 amino acids. Per the germline V gene, CDR1 is SQVTM and CDR2 is ANQGSEA. In DNA, the CDR3 is TGCAGCGTTGCCGTGATCTCCTACGAGCAGTACTTC. Protein: CSVAVISYEQYF.

The count of this clone is one. Other DNA sequences from this sample encode an identical CDR3 as well. This chain links TRBV19 with TRBJ2-3, with 7 bases fitting TRBD2. The CDR3 runs to 15 residues. CDR1 LNHDA and CDR2 SQIVND come from the germline V gene (reference sequence). The ends lost 3 bases at V and 0 bases at J; junction bases unmatched: 3. CDR3 residues: CASSILAASTDTQYF. Here the CDR3 DNA reads TGTGCCAGTAGTATCCTAGCGGCTAGCACAGATACGCAGTATTTT.

This rearrangement joins TRBV28 to TRBJ1-2; D not resolved. The CDR3 length is 13 residues. The germline gives CDR1 MDHEN, CDR2 SYDVKM. Trimming shortened V by 6 bases and J by 2 bases, and 10 bases separated the two germline ends. This chain's CDR3 is CASREGANYGYTF. The CDR3 DNA sequence: TGTGCCAGCAGAGAGGGCGCCAACTATGGCTACACCTTC.

The CDR3 here is CASSHDSYYGYTF. The CDR3 DNA is TGTGCCAGCAGTCATGACAGTTACTATGGCTACACCTTC. The chain couples TRBV7-8 to TRBJ1-2; D possibly corresponds to TRBD1 (5 bases). The germline V and J ends were trimmed by 6 bases and 3 bases, with 11 bases remaining between them. Germline CDR1 SGHVS, CDR2 FQNEAQ. The CDR3 totals 13 residues. The complete variable domain, with remaining parts taken from reference TRBV7-8 and TRBJ1-2, reads GAGVSQSPRYKVAKRGQDVALRCDPISGHVSLFWYQQALGQGPEFLTYFQNEAQLDKSGLPSDRFFAERPEGSVSTLKIQRTQQEDSAVYLCASSHDSYYGYTFGSGTRLTVV.

This clone was observed a handful of times. The V call is TRBV5-4, the J call TRBJ1-1, with D possibly TRBD1 on 5 matching bases. CDR3 length: 15 amino acids. V was cut by 6 bases and J by 4 bases, with 19 bases left in between. From germline, CDR1 is SGHNT and CDR2 YYREEE (reference sequence). CDR3: CASTFGGARGTEAFF. CDR3 nucleotides: TGTGCCAGCACCTTTGGTGGGGCTCGGGGCACTGAAGCTTTCTTT.

Comments on this clone: This specimen includes other DNA sequences encoding the same CDR3. The genes are TRBV28 and TRBJ1-2; 7 bases agree with TRBD1. The V gene end was trimmed by 2 bases and the J gene end by 0 bases; junction bases not matched to a gene: 0. The CDR3 spans 14 residues. CDR1 and CDR2 from the germline V gene are MDHEN and SYDVKM. CDR3: CASSLGTANYGYTF. Here the CDR3 DNA reads TGTGCCAGCAGTTTAGGGACAGCTAACTATGGCTACACCTTC.

This clone was counted once. The genes are TRBV20-1 and TRBJ2-5, with 7 bases identical to TRBD2. Germline V gene sequence: CDR1 DFQATT, CDR2 SNEGSKA (reference sequence). The CDR3 is 11 amino acids. The trim removed 6 bases at V and 3 bases at J, leaving 1 base unmatched. In nucleotides, the CDR3 is TGCAGTGCGGCGGGAGAAGAGACCCAGTACTTC. Encoded protein: CSAAGEETQYF.

This chain links TRBV7-3 with TRBJ2-1; no reliable D call. The length of the CDR3 is 15 residues. CDR1 SGHTA and CDR2 FQGTGA come from the germline V gene. V shed 5 bases and J shed 2 bases, with 13 bases lying between them. CDR3 DNA sequence: TGTGCCAGCAGCCCAGCCCTTACTGCCTACAATGAGCAGTTCTTC. It encodes CASSPALTAYNEQFF.

V gene TRBV11-3 combines with J gene TRBJ2-1; D gene ambiguous. The CDR3 runs to 14 residues. The germline CDR1 and CDR2 sequences are SGHNT and YENEEA. The germline V and J ends were trimmed by 4 bases and 6 bases, with 13 bases remaining between them. The CDR3 DNA reads TGTGCCAGCAGCTCCCCAAATGGTACCAATGAGCAGTTCTTC. This encodes CASSSPNGTNEQFF.

The rearrangement links TRBV5-1 to TRBJ2-7, with TRBD2 matching 13 bases. The CDR3 runs 15 residues. Germline V gene lookup returns CDR1 SGHRS and CDR2 YFSETQ. J lost 6 bases, V lost 2 bases, and 5 bases had no gene match. The CDR3 is CASSLGLAGAGEQYF. CDR3 nucleotides: TGCGCCAGCAGCTTAGGACTAGCGGGGGCTGGCGAGCAGTACTTC.

This clone is a singleton in its sample. The chain carries TRBV27 and TRBJ1-1; 8 bases fit TRBD1. Germline CDR1 MNHEY, CDR2 SMNVEV (reference sequence). Trimming at V came to 6 bases and at J to 5 bases, leaving 11 bases not matched to a gene. The CDR3 consists of 15 residues. The CDR3 nucleotides read TGTGCCAGCAGCCTGACACAGGGGGAGGGGACTGAAGCTTTCTTT. Protein: CASSLTQGEGTEAFF.

Written as DNA, the CDR3 is TGTGCCAGCACAAGGGAAGGGGCGACAGATACGCAGTATTTT. Its protein is CASTREGATDTQYF. V is TRBV2 and J is TRBJ2-3; the D gene is possibly TRBD1 (5 bases). The CDR3 totals 14 residues. V lost 7 bases to trimming and J lost 3 bases, with 14 bases between them. The germline V gene has CDR1 SNHLY and CDR2 FYNNEI.

The J gene is TRBJ1-1, the V gene TRBV5-1; no clear D gene. The V and J ends lost 0 bases and 4 bases respectively, with 7 bases between them. Germline CDR1 SGHRS, CDR2 YFSETQ. This CDR3 spans 13 amino acids. CDR3 protein: CASSLAVFTEAFF. Here the CDR3 DNA reads TGCGCCAGCAGCTTGGCCGTGTTCACTGAAGCTTTCTTT.

The chain links TRBV10-3 to TRBJ2-7; 8 nucleotides line up with TRBD1. The V gene end was trimmed by 3 bases and the J gene end by 3 bases; junction bases not matched to a gene: 1. The CDR3 runs 13 residues. Germline V lookup: CDR1 ENHRY, CDR2 SYGVKD. In DNA form, the CDR3 reads TGTGCCATCAGTGAAGGGACAGGCTACGAGCAGTACTTC. Protein: CAISEGTGYEQYF.

The chain combines TRBV9 with TRBJ1-1; 8 bases align to TRBD1. Germline trimming cut 2 bases from V and 11 bases from J; bases unmatched to any gene: 11. The CDR3 runs 14 residues. The germline CDR1 and CDR2 sequences are SGDLS and YYNGEE. The CDR3 region is CASSVAGQGMEAFF. CDR3 sequence (DNA): TGTGCCAGCAGCGTGGCAGGACAGGGTATGGAGGCTTTCTTT.

The rearrangement links TRBV20-1 to TRBJ1-1; tentative D call: TRBD1 (5 bases). CDR3 length: 13 amino acids. V lost 3 bases to trimming and J lost 3 bases, with 11 bases between them. Germline CDR1 DFQATT, CDR2 SNEGSKA (reference sequence). Here the CDR3 reads CSASFAGDTEAFF. As DNA, the CDR3 is TGCAGTGCTAGTTTTGCGGGGGACACTGAAGCTTTCTTT.

This clone appeared a few times. The chain joins TRBV10-3 to TRBJ1-1, with D tentatively TRBD1 (5 bases). CDR1 is ENHRY, CDR2 SYGVKD, per germline. The CDR3 extends over 15 amino acids. Trimming shortened V by 6 bases and J by 0 bases, and 14 bases separated the two germline ends. The CDR3 nucleotides are TGTGCCATCAGCGGAACCGGGACCCTGAACACTGAAGCTTTCTTT. Its translation: CAISGTGTLNTEAFF.

CDR3 DNA: TGTGCCAGCAGAGGGACCGAGGGAGATACGCAGTATTTT. Translated, it gives CASRGTEGDTQYF. The chain is built from TRBV2 and TRBJ2-3; D may be TRBD1 or TRBD2 (5 bases each). Trimming cost V 6 bases and J 5 bases, with 12 bases left between them. The CDR3 has 13 amino acids. Germline V gives CDR1 SNHLY, CDR2 FYNNEI.

This clone was seen more than once but under ten times. V gene TRBV28 combines with J gene TRBJ1-5; D is unclear. In germline, CDR1 is MDHEN, CDR2 SYDVKM. Trimming took 5 bases from V and 5 from J, leaving 10 bases between them. The CDR3 consists of 13 residues. The CDR3 DNA reads TGTGCCAGCAGTGTCTCAACTTATCAGCCCCAGCATTTT. Protein product: CASSVSTYQPQHF.

The chain links TRBV10-2 to TRBJ1-1; the match to TRBD1 covers 10 bases. Per germline, CDR1 WSHSY and CDR2 SAAADI. The CDR3 is 14 residues long. The J segment lost 6 bases and the V segment lost 7 bases, leaving 8 bases of the junction unmatched. The CDR3 sequence: CASTRDRGPSEAFF. CDR3 nucleotide sequence: TGCGCCAGCACCAGAGACAGGGGGCCCTCTGAAGCTTTCTTT.

This chain connects TRBV15 to TRBJ1-4, with D perhaps TRBD1 (5 bases). V was clipped by 8 bases and J by 2 bases, with 9 bases between them. Germline V gene data show CDR1 as LNHNV and CDR2 as YYDKDF (reference sequence). CDR3 size: 13 residues. For the CDR3, the DNA is TGTGCCACCGGGACGCCGACTAATGAAAAACTGTTTTTT. This sequence encodes CATGTPTNEKLFF. Using reference TRBV15 and TRBJ1-4 for the parts outside the CDR3, the full variable domain is DAMVIQNPRYQVTQFGKPVTLSCSQTLNHNVMYWYQQKSSQAPKLLFHYYDKDFNNEADTPDNFQSRRPNTSFCFLDIRSPGLGDTAMYLCATGTPTNEKLFFGSGTQLSVL.

The rearrangement joins TRBV3-1 (or the pseudogene TRBV3-2) to TRBJ2-3; D remains ambiguous. CDR3 length: 14 residues. The V end was cut by 2 bases, the J end by 3 bases, with 9 bases between. Germline V CDR1 and CDR2: LGHDT, YNNKEL (reference sequence). The CDR3 DNA reads as TGTGCCAGCAGCCAACCCGGTTATACAGATACGCAGTATTTT. It specifies CASSQPGYTDTQYF.